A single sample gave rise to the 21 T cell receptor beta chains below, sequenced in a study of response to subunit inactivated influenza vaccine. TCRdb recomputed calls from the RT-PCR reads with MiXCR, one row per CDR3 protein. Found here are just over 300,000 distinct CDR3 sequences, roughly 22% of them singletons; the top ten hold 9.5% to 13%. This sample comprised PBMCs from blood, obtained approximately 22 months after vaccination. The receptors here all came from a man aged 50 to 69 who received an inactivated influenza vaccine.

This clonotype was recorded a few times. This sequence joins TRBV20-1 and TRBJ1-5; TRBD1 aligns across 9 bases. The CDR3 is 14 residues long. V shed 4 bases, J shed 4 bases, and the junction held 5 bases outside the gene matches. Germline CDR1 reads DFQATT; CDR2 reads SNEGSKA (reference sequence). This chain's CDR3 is CSATRQGGNQPQHF. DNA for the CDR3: TGCAGTGCTACCAGACAGGGGGGGAATCAGCCCCAGCATTTT.

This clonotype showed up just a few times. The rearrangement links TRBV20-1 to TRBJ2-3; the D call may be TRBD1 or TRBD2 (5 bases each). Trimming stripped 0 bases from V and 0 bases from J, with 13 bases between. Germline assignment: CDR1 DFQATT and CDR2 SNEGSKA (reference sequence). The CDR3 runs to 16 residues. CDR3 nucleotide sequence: TGCAGTGCTAGAGATCGGGGCGGTGCTAGCACAGATACGCAGTATTTT. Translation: CSARDRGGASTDTQYF.

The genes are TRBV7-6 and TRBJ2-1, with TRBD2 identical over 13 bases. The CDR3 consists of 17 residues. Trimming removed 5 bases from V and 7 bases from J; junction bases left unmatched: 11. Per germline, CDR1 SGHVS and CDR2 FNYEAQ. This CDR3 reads CASSEMGLAGFGNEQFF. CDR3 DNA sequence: TGTGCCAGCAGCGAGATGGGACTAGCGGGATTTGGGAATGAGCAGTTCTTC.

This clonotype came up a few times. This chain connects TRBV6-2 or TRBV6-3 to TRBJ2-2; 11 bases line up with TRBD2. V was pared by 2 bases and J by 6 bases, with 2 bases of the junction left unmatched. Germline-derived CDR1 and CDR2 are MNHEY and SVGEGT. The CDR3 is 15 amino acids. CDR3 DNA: TGTGCCAGCAGTTACGGGGGACTAGCGGCCGGGGAGCTGTTTTTT. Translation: CASSYGGLAAGELFF.

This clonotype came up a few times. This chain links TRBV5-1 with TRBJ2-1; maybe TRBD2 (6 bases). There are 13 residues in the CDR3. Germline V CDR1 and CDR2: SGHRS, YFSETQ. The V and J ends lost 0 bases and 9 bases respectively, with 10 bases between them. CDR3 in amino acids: CASSLEPAGEQFF. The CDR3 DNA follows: TGCGCCAGCAGCTTGGAACCAGCGGGTGAGCAGTTCTTC.

This CDR3 reads CASSQGLGGTGNGYTF. The DNA for the CDR3 is TGTGCCAGCAGCCAAGGGTTGGGGGGGACAGGGAATGGCTACACCTTC. V gene TRBV3-1 combines with J gene TRBJ1-2, with 9 bases lining up with TRBD1. Trimming took 1 base from V and 6 from J; bases not matched to a gene: 9. The CDR3 spans 16 residues. Germline assignment: CDR1 LGHDT and CDR2 YNNKEL (reference sequence).

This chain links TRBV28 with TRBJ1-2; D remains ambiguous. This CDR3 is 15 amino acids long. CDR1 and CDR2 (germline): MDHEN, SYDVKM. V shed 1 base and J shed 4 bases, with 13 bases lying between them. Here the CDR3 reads CASSLFRDILYGYTF. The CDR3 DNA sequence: TGTGCCAGCAGTTTATTCCGAGACATCCTCTATGGCTACACCTTC.

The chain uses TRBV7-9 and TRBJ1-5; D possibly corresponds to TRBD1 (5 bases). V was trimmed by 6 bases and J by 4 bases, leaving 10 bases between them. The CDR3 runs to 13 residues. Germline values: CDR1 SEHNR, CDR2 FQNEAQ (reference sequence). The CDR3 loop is CASSTDRNQPQHF. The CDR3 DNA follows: TGTGCCAGCAGTACCGACAGAAATCAGCCCCAGCATTTT.

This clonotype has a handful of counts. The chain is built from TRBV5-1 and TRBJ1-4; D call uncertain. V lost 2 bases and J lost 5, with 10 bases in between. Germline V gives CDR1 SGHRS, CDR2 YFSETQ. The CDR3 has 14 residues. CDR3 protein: CASSLGQLNEKLFF. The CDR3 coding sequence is TGCGCCAGCAGCTTAGGGCAGTTGAATGAAAAACTGTTTTTT.

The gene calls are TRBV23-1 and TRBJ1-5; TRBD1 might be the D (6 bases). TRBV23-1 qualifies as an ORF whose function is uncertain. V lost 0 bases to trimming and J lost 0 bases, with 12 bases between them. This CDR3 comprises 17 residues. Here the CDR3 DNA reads TGCGCCAGCAGTCAATCAGGAGGGGGGAATAGCAATCAGCCCCAGCATTTT. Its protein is CASSQSGGGNSNQPQHF.

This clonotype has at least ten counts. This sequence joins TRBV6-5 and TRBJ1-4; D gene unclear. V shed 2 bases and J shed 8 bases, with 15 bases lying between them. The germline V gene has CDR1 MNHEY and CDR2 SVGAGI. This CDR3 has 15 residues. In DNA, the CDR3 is TGTGCCAGCAGTTACGACGGATACCGCCCCGAAAAACTGTTTTTT. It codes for CASSYDGYRPEKLFF.

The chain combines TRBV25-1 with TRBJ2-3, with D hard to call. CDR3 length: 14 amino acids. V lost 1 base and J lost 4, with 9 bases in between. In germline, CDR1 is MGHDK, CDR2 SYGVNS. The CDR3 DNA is TGTGCCAGCAGTGAATTTAGAACTCCAGATACGCAGTATTTT. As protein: CASSEFRTPDTQYF.

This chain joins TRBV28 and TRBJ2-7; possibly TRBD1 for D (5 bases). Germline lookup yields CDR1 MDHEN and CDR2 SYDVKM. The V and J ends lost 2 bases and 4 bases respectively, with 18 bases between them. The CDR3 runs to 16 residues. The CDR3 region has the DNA TGTGCCAGCAGTTTAGTCTCAGGGAACCTGAAATACGAGCAGTACTTC. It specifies CASSLVSGNLKYEQYF. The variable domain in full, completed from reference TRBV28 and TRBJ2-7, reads DVKVTQSSRYLVKRTGEKVFLECVQDMDHENMFWYRQDPGLGLRLIYFSYDVKMKEKGDIPEGYSVSREKKERFSLILESASTNQTSMYLCASSLVSGNLKYEQYFGPGTRLTVT.

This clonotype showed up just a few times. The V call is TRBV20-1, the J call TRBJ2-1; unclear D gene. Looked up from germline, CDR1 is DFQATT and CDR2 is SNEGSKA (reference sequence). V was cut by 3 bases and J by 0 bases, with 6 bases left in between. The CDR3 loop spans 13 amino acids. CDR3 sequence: CSASLDSYNEQFF. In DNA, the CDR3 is TGCAGTGCTAGCCTCGACTCCTACAATGAGCAGTTCTTC.

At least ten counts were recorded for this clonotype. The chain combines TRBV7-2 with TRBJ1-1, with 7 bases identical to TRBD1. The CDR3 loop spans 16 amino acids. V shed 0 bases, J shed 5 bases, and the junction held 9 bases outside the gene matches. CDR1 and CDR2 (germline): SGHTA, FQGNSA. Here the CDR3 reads CASSLARGLVGTEAFF. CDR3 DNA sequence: TGTGCCAGCAGCTTAGCCAGGGGGTTAGTGGGTACTGAAGCTTTCTTT. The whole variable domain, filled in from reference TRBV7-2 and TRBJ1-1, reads GAGVSQSPSNKVTEKGKDVELRCDPISGHTALYWYRQSLGQGLEFLIYFQGNSAPDKSGLPSDRFSAERTGGSVSTLTIQRTQQEDSAVYLCASSLARGLVGTEAFFGQGTRLTVV.

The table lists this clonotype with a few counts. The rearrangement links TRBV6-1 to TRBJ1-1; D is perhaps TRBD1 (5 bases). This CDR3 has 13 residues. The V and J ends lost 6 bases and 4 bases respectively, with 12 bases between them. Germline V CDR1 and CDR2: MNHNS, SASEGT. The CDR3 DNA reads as TGTGCCAGCAGAGGAGGGGCGGCCACTGAAGCTTTCTTT. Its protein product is CASRGGAATEAFF.

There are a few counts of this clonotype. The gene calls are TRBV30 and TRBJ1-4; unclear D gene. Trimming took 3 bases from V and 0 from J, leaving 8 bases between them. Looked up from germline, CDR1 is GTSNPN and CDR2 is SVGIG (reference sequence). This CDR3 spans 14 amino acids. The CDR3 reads CAWSLGATNEKLFF. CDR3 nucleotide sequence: TGTGCCTGGAGCCTCGGCGCAACTAATGAAAAACTGTTTTTT.

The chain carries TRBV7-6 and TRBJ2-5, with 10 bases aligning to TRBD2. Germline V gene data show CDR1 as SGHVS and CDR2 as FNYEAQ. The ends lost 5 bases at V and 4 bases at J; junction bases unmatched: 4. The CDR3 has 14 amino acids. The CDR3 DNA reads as TGTGCCAGCAGCCAGCGGGAGGGCCGAGAGACCCAGTACTTC. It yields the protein CASSQREGRETQYF.

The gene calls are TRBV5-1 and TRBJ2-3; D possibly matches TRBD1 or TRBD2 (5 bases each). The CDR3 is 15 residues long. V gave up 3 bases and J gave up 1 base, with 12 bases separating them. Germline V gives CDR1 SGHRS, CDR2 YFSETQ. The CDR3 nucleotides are TGCGCCAGCAGCTGGGGACCTAGGGGCACAGATACGCAGTATTTT. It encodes CASSWGPRGTDTQYF.

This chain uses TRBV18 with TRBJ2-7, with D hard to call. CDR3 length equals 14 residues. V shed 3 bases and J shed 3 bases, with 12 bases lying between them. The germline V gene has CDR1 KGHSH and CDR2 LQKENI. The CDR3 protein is CASSPRREVYEQYF. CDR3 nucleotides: TGTGCCAGCTCACCCCGGCGAGAGGTCTACGAGCAGTACTTC.

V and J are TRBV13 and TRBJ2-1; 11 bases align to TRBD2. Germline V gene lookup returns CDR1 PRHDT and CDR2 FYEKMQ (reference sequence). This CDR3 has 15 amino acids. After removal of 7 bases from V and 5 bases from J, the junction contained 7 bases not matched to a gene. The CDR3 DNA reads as TGTGCCAGCATCCTAGCGGGGGGTTCACACAATGAGCAGTTCTTC. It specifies CASILAGGSHNEQFF.